This TCR beta chain was identified during a study of Tregs in tolerant kidney transplant recipients. Study findings and constraints: Tregs expanded with activated donor B cells seemed most donor-specific. The small number of patients limits these findings pending further validation. Biological reproducibility was not directly addressed, but technical replication error appeared minimal.

As to this clone: Its antigen is unknown.

In germline, CDR1 is SEHNR, CDR2 FQNEAQ (reference sequence). Trimming removed 6 bases at V and 5 bases at J, with 22 bases between. This CDR3 has 17 amino acids. Recipients received nonmyeloablative bone marrow transplants from related graft donors, with transient mixed chimerism. Thawed PBMCs were FACS-sorted into unstimulated CD4+CD25+CD127- regulatory T cells, CD4+CD25- non-regulatory cells, CD4 and CD8 cells. This table comes from immunoSEQ multiplex PCR, and its TCRdb copy is limited to in-frame clones, with some not included. Of 45,000 to 55,000 clones in the sample, roughly nine tenths were seen once.

The TCR comes from a human patient who received a combined kidney and bone marrow transplant. Some T cells may originate from the graft donor. Sequencing used CD8+ T cells from blood (PBMCs), obtained 24 months after the transplant. V usage is TRBV7-9 and J usage is TRBJ1-4; D perhaps matches TRBD1 (5 bases). The CDR3, as DNA: TGTGCCAGCAGAAAAGCCTACACGACAGAAAAAAATGAAAAACTGTTTTTT. This encodes CASRKAYTTEKNEKLFF.